This entry describes one T cell receptor beta chain. Method: immunoSEQ multiplex PCR; TCRdb's copy keeps in-frame clones and lacks some. The data contain 75,000 to 95,000 clones, 80% to 90% of them singletons. These data belong to a study of T cell changes during pregnancy in multiple sclerosis. The CDR3 runs to 15 residues. The germline CDR1 and CDR2 sequences are ENHRY and SYGVKD. V shed 8 bases and J shed 1 base, with 18 bases lying between them. The clonotype originates from a female donor in good health, enrolled as a control in a pregnancy study. The chain is built from TRBV10-3 and TRBJ2-7; TRBD2 is a possible D gene (6 bases). Sequences were derived from peripheral blood, sampled in the first trimester of pregnancy. CDR3 coding DNA: TGTGCCATCGGTGGAGGGCCTTTAACATCCTACGAGCAGTACTTC. Its translation is CAIGGGPLTSYEQYF.